The 20 T cell receptor beta chains below come from one sample, sequenced in a study of blood T cells in healthy people across ages (dated by TCRdb to the mid-2010s). Library preparation was by 5' RACE. Instrument used: Illumina HiSeq 2500. A second roughly 6 to 12 cycle PCR used a sample-barcoded 5' primer and a J-beta primer mix. TCRdb itself trimmed the public reads at Q25 with fastp, ran MiXCR and retained productive beta chains. Each record represents a unique CDR3 protein, reported with the most common genes and DNA among its rows. In this sample the table shows 600,000 or so distinct CDR3 sequences, under 55% of which occur a single time. The ten biggest clones cover approximately 23% of the sample. Sample: blood. These receptors were obtained from an older man in good health.

This clonotype has more than one count but fewer than ten. A single base separates this from a much larger clone, so it may be a read error. The chain joins TRBV6-6 to TRBJ2-1; 9 nucleotides agree with TRBD2. Germline assignment: CDR1 MNHNY and CDR2 SVGAGI (reference sequence). This CDR3 has 15 amino acids. V dropped 2 bases and J dropped 4; count of bases not matched to a gene: 3. CDR3 DNA sequence: TGTGCCAGCAGTTACGCGACTAGCGGTTACAATGAGCAGTTCTTC. Amino acids: CASSYATSGYNEQFF.

The V and J genes are TRBV24-1 and TRBJ2-5; 14 nucleotides align to TRBD2. The end of the DNA fits TRBJ2-7 better, so the J call may be wrong. The germline V gene has CDR1 KGHDR and CDR2 SFDVKD. This CDR3 spans 21 amino acids. CDR3 DNA: TGTGCCACCAGTGTAGAACAGGGGACTAGCGGGAGACGAGAACATTTCTACGAGCAGTACTTC. This codes for CATSVEQGTSGRREHFYEQYF.

The chain links TRBV7-8 to TRBJ1-1; no clear D gene. The germline V and J ends were trimmed by 2 bases and 4 bases, with 8 bases remaining between them. The CDR3 runs to 13 residues. From germline, CDR1 is SGHVS and CDR2 FQNEAQ. This CDR3 is CASSLSPVTEAFF. CDR3 DNA: TGTGCCAGCAGCTTATCGCCAGTCACTGAAGCTTTCTTT. Looking up the rest from reference TRBV7-8 and TRBJ1-1 gives the full variable domain: GAGVSQSPRYKVAKRGQDVALRCDPISGHVSLFWYQQALGQGPEFLTYFQNEAQLDKSGLPSDRFFAERPEGSVSTLKIQRTQQEDSAVYLCASSLSPVTEAFFGQGTRLTVV.

This chain connects TRBV5-1 to TRBJ2-7; 11 bases agree with TRBD2. With V trimmed by 4 bases and J by 2 bases, 8 bases remained unmatched. The CDR3 loop spans 16 amino acids. The germline V gene has CDR1 SGHRS and CDR2 YFSETQ. CDR3 DNA: TGCGCCAGCAGCATTACTAGCGGGAGCGCTCCCTACGAGCAGTACTTC. Translation: CASSITSGSAPYEQYF. The complete variable domain, with remaining parts taken from reference TRBV5-1 and TRBJ2-7, reads KAGVTQTPRYLIKTRGQQVTLSCSPISGHRSVSWYQQTPGQGLQFLFEYFSETQRNKGNFPGRFSGRQFSNSRSEMNVSTLELGDSALYLCASSITSGSAPYEQYFGPGTRLTVT.

This clonotype occurred a few times. The chain joins TRBV2 to TRBJ2-5, with 7 bases lining up with TRBD1. The DNA end lines up better with TRBJ2-7; the J call may be wrong. The CDR3 has 14 residues. From germline, CDR1 is SNHLY and CDR2 FYNNEI. The CDR3, as DNA: TGTGCCAGCAGTGAAGGTCAGGGGGCCTACGAGCAGTACTTC. Amino acid sequence: CASSEGQGAYEQYF.

The chain links TRBV20-1 to TRBJ2-7; TRBD2 matches at 10 bases. Germline V lookup: CDR1 DFQATT, CDR2 SNEGSKA (reference sequence). Unmatched junction bases numbered 5, after V lost 6 bases and J lost 3 bases. The CDR3 spans 13 residues. The CDR3 DNA follows: TGCAGTGCATCGAGCGGGAGGGTCTACGAGCAGTACTTC. Its protein product is CSASSGRVYEQYF.

The chain has TRBV7-9 and TRBJ1-1, with D possibly matching TRBD1 (5 bases). Germline V CDR1 and CDR2: SEHNR, FQNEAQ (reference sequence). Trimming took 1 base from V and 0 from J, leaving 9 bases between them. The CDR3 length is 15 residues. The CDR3 DNA reads as TGTGCCAGCAGCTTAGAGCGGGGGATGAACACTGAAGCTTTCTTT. Residues: CASSLERGMNTEAFF.

The V gene is TRBV7-9, the J gene TRBJ1-5; D call uncertain. The germline V and J ends were trimmed by 3 bases and 6 bases, with 12 bases remaining between them. CDR3 length equals 14 residues. Germline assignment: CDR1 SEHNR and CDR2 FQNEAQ (reference sequence). This CDR3 is CASSLGRGSQPQHF. The CDR3 DNA reads TGTGCCAGCAGCTTGGGTCGGGGAAGTCAGCCCCAGCATTTT.

V usage is TRBV7-9 and J usage is TRBJ2-2; D may be TRBD2 (5 bases). The CDR3 is made up of 16 amino acids. Germline-derived CDR1 and CDR2 are SEHNR and FQNEAQ (reference sequence). Deletions cut 5 bases from V and 6 bases from J, with 19 bases between. DNA of the CDR3: TGTGCCAGCAGCCGGGAACGTGAGCGCTCGGCCGGGGAGCTGTTTTTT. Residues: CASSRERERSAGELFF.

The CDR3: CASSFYRGQGRKQETQYF. In nucleotides, the CDR3 is TGCGCCAGCAGCTTCTACAGGGGGCAGGGTAGGAAGCAAGAGACCCAGTACTTC. V gene TRBV5-1 combines with J gene TRBJ2-5; 9 nucleotides agree with TRBD1. This CDR3 is 18 amino acids long. V shed 2 bases and J 2 bases; nucleotides not matched to a gene: 13. From germline, CDR1 is SGHRS and CDR2 YFSETQ.

V usage is TRBV29-1 and J usage is TRBJ1-4; D uncertain. V shed 6 bases and J shed 6 bases, with 11 bases lying between them. The CDR3 has 12 amino acids. The germline CDR1 and CDR2 sequences are SQVTM and ANQGSEA. In DNA form, the CDR3 reads TGCAGCGTCGCACATGGGTATGAAAAACTGTTTTTT. It translates to CSVAHGYEKLFF.

The rearrangement joins TRBV15 to TRBJ2-1, with D uncertain. The CDR3 is made up of 14 amino acids. Trimming took off 5 bases at V and 6 bases at J, with 14 bases between the two ends. Looked up from germline, CDR1 is LNHNV and CDR2 is YYDKDF (reference sequence). The CDR3 reads CATSPPWRSNEQFF. Here the CDR3 DNA reads TGTGCCACCAGCCCTCCTTGGCGATCCAATGAGCAGTTCTTC. Drawing the rest from reference TRBV15 and TRBJ2-1, the complete variable domain is DAMVIQNPRYQVTQFGKPVTLSCSQTLNHNVMYWYQQKSSQAPKLLFHYYDKDFNNEADTPDNFQSRRPNTSFCFLDIRSPGLGDTAMYLCATSPPWRSNEQFFGPGTRLTVL.

This chain links TRBV7-2 with TRBJ2-1; D call uncertain. V dropped 1 base and J dropped 10 bases, with 11 bases sitting between them. The CDR3 sequence is 13 residues long. CDR1 is SGHTA and CDR2 is FQGNSA in the germline V gene. This CDR3 is CASSLGGAQEQFF. The CDR3 DNA follows: TGTGCCAGCAGCTTAGGTGGCGCGCAAGAGCAGTTCTTC.

This chain links TRBV7-9 with TRBJ2-2; TRBD2 agrees at 8 bases. The junction had 3 bases not matched to a gene; V was cut back by 5 bases and J by 7 bases. CDR1 SEHNR and CDR2 FQNEAQ come from the germline V gene (reference sequence). The CDR3 totals 13 residues. The CDR3 region has the DNA TGTGCCAGCAGCCACCGGGAGGGCGGGGAGCTGTTTTTT. Residues: CASSHREGGELFF.

The chain couples TRBV12-3 or TRBV12-4 to TRBJ2-1, with D perhaps assigned TRBD1 or TRBD2 (5 bases each). V lost 6 bases, J lost 5 bases, and 17 bases lay in between. This CDR3 spans 15 amino acids. CDR3 nucleotides: TGTGCCAGCAGCCTCAGGACCGGGGCTAACAATGAGCAGTTCTTC. Amino acid sequence: CASSLRTGANNEQFF.

The CDR3 DNA reads TGTGCCAGCAGCCAGGGACCCACGGGGGTGAATGAGCAGTTCTTC. As protein: CASSQGPTGVNEQFF. This chain joins TRBV3-1 and TRBJ2-1; maybe TRBD2 (6 bases). Germline CDR1 reads LGHDT; CDR2 reads YNNKEL (reference sequence). This CDR3 has 15 residues. V was clipped by 3 bases and J by 7 bases, with 16 bases between them.

This clonotype was detected only a few times. The CDR3 reads CASSLGDAHNEQFF. DNA of the CDR3: TGTGCCAGCAGCTTAGGAGACGCCCACAATGAGCAGTTCTTC. This chain joins TRBV7-9 and TRBJ2-1; no definite D call. The CDR3 has 14 residues. V was clipped by 1 base and J by 5 bases, with 9 bases between them. Germline CDR1 reads SEHNR; CDR2 reads FQNEAQ (reference sequence).

The gene calls are TRBV4-1 and TRBJ1-2; the D is unclear. The V gene's germline CDR1 is MGHRA and CDR2 YSYEKL. The CDR3 is 18 amino acids. Trimming took 2 bases from V and 9 from J, leaving 28 bases between them. CDR3 in amino acids: CASSQLRRTVSVGRRYTF. The CDR3 nucleotides read TGCGCCAGCAGCCAATTACGGAGAACGGTATCTGTTGGTAGGCGCTACACCTTC.

The J gene is TRBJ1-1, the V gene TRBV20-1, with 7 bases lining up with TRBD1. The CDR3 is 11 residues long. Germline V gives CDR1 DFQATT, CDR2 SNEGSKA (reference sequence). Unmatched junction bases numbered 3, after V lost 5 bases and J lost 6 bases. The CDR3 bases are TGCAGTGCTCACAGGGGTCCTGAAGCTTTCTTT. It is translated as CSAHRGPEAFF.

This chain links TRBV30 with TRBJ2-5; D might be TRBD1 (5 bases). V was trimmed by 3 bases and J by 3 bases, leaving 8 bases between them. This CDR3 spans 12 amino acids. Germline CDR1 is GTSNPN and CDR2 is SVGIG (reference sequence). CDR3 residues: CAWSLTEETQYF. DNA for the CDR3: TGTGCCTGGAGCCTGACAGAAGAGACCCAGTACTTC.